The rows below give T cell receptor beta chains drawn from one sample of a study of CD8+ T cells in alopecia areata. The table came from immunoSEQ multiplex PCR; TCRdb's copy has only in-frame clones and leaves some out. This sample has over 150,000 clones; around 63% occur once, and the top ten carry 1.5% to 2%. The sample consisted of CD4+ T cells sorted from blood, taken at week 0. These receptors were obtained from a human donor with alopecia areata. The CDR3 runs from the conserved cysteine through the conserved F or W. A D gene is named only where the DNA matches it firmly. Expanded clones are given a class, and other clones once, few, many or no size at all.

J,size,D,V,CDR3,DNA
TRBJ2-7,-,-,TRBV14,CASSPDLSYEQYF,TGTGCCAGCAGCCCCGATCTCTCCTACGAGCAGTACTTC
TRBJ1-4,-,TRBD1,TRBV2,CASRRQGTEKLFF,TGTGCCAGCAGAAGACAGGGAACTGAAAAACTGTTTTTT
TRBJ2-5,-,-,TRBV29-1,CSVESGVPQYF,TGCAGCGTTGAATCGGGGGTTCCCCAGTACTTC
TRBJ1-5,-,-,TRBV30,CAWSQLGDQPQHF,TGTGCCTGGAGTCAGTTAGGGGATCAGCCCCAGCATTTT
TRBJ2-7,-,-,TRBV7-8,CASSLAFMEQYF,TGTGCCAGCAGCTTAGCTTTTATGGAGCAGTACTTC
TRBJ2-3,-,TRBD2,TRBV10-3,CAIRGLVSTDTQYF,TGTGCCATCAGGGGACTAGTCAGCACAGATACGCAGTATTTT
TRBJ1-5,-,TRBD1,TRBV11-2,CASSPGTGGASGNQPQHF,TGTGCCAGCAGCCCCGGGACAGGGGGCGCTTCGGGCAATCAGCCCCAGCATTTT
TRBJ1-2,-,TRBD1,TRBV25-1,CASSNFPGTGDDGYTF,TGTGCCAGCAGCAATTTCCCCGGGACAGGGGATGATGGCTACACCTTC
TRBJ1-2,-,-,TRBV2,CASSGGTGDYGYTF,TGTGCCAGCAGTGGGGGGACGGGGGACTATGGCTACACCTTC
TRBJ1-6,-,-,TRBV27,CASSETVRSPLHF,TGTGCCAGCAGTGAGACAGTAAGATCACCCCTCCACTTT
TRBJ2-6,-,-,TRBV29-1,CSGSPGHGANVLTF,TGCAGCGGTAGCCCGGGGCATGGGGCCAACGTCCTGACTTTC
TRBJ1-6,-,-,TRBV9,CASSVVGSDSPLHF,TGTGCCAGCAGCGTAGTAGGGAGTGATTCACCCCTCCACTTT
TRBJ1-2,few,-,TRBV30,CAWSTSLNRAYGYTF,TGTGCCTGGAGTACCTCCTTGAACAGGGCCTATGGCTACACCTTC
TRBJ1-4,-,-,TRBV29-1,CSVEMGYEKLFF,TGCAGCGTTGAAATGGGATATGAAAAACTGTTTTTT
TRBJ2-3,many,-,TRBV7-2,CASSPRGQHTDTQYF,TGTGCCAGCAGCCCAAGGGGACAACACACAGATACGCAGTATTTT
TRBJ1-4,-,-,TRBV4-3,CASSQDRNEKLFF,TGCGCCAGCAGCCAAGATCGGAATGAAAAACTGTTTTTT
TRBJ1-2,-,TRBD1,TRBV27,CASTLKPGQYGYTF,TGTGCCAGCACTCTAAAGCCGGGACAGTATGGCTACACCTTC
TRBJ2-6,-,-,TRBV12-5,CASGIQVNSGANVLTF,TGTGCTAGTGGGATACAGGTTAACTCTGGGGCCAACGTCCTGACTTTC
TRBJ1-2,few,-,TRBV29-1,CSVTPGTDYGYTF,TGCAGCGTTACCCCCGGGACGGATTATGGCTACACCTTC
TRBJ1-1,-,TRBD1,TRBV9,CASSGTGDRDTEAFF,TGTGCCAGCAGCGGGACAGGGGATAGGGACACTGAAGCTTTCTTT
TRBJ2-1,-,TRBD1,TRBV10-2,CASKTGDEQFF,TGCGCCAGCAAAACAGGGGATGAGCAGTTCTTC
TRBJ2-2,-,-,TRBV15,CATSREDYTGELFF,TGTGCCACCAGCAGAGAGGACTACACCGGGGAGCTGTTTTTT
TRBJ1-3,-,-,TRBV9,CASSAMTGGGNTIYF,TGTGCCAGCAGCGCCATGACAGGAGGTGGAAACACCATATATTTT
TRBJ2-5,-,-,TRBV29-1,CSAMARGETQYF,TGCAGCGCCATGGCCAGGGGAGAGACCCAGTACTTC
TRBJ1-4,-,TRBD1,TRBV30,CAWGQGLSEKLFF,TGTGCCTGGGGACAGGGGTTGAGTGAAAAACTGTTTTTT
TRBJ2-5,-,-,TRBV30,CAWSSGRETQYF,TGTGCCTGGAGTAGCGGGCGGGAGACCCAGTACTTC
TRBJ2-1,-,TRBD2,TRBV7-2,CASSIRTSGGYNEQFF,TGTGCCAGCAGCATAAGGACTAGCGGGGGCTACAATGAGCAGTTCTTC
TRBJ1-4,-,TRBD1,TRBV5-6,CASSFNYGQAEKLFF,TGTGCCAGCAGCTTTAACTACGGACAGGCCGAAAAACTGTTTTTT
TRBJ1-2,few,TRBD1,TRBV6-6,CASSPDRGHGYTF,TGTGCCAGCAGCCCGGACAGGGGGCATGGCTACACCTTC
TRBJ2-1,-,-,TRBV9,CASSVEDSLGNEQFF,TGTGCCAGCAGCGTAGAGGATAGCTTGGGGAATGAGCAGTTCTTC
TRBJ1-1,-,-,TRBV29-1,CSVERNTEAFF,TGCAGCGTTGAGAGGAACACTGAAGCTTTCTTT
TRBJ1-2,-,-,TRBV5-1,CASSLGDAYGYTF,TGCGCCAGCAGCTTGGGGGATGCCTATGGCTACACCTTC
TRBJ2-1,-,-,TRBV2,CASRRNEQFF,TGTGCCAGCCGGAGAAATGAGCAGTTCTTC